This TCR beta chain was captured by sequencing in a study of OX40 agonist ivuxolimab in advanced cancers. Study-wide background: Patients with prior anti-PD-1, anti-PD-L1 or anti-CTLA-4 therapy were eligible; about 41% had some. Whole-study results and caveats: CD8+ T cells (on average) carried more expanded clones than CD4+ T cells.

This CDR3 is 14 amino acids long. V gave up 5 bases and J gave up 6 bases, with 15 bases separating them. CDR1 and CDR2 (germline): MNHEY, SMNVEV (reference sequence). Method: immunoSEQ multiplex PCR; TCRdb's copy keeps in-frame clones and lacks some. The sample lists more than 9,500 clones; about 80% were seen once. Notes on this clone: The antigen remains undetermined.

This rearrangement joins TRBV27 to TRBJ2-3; maybe TRBD2 (6 bases). This receptor was taken from an adult with an advanced solid tumor such as melanoma, head and neck, liver or kidney cancer. The starting material was CD4+ or CD8+ T cells sorted from blood, obtained in a trial of the OX40 agonist ivuxolimab. CDR3 nucleotides: TGTGCCAGCAGTCCTATCGGAGGGCAGGATACGCAGTATTTT. This sequence encodes CASSPIGGQDTQYF.